The source of this T cell receptor (beta chain) is a study of early T cells in non-severe SARS-CoV-2 infection. In the study overall: Whole-blood bulk RNA, unsorted, was sequenced, and chains were unpaired.

V shed 5 bases, J shed 16 bases, and the junction held 8 bases outside the gene matches. Per the germline V gene, CDR1 is SGHTA and CDR2 is FQGNSA. The CDR3 runs to 12 residues. This clonotype was observed at least ten times. Each cDNA molecule carried a unique molecular identifier. TCRdb ran MiXCR on the 5' RACE reads and lists one entry per CDR3 protein. The sample holds about 39,000 distinct CDR3 sequences, about 5.5% seen once. The sequencing here drew on whole blood, taken at baseline. The TCR comes from an adult who was a healthcare worker with PCR-confirmed SARS-CoV-2 infection or an uninfected control (not recorded which). This chain uses TRBV7-2 with TRBJ2-1; 10 nucleotides agree with TRBD1. This chain's CDR3 is CASSLPGQGHFF. CDR3 coding DNA: TGTGCCAGCAGCCTCCCGGGACAGGGGCATTTCTTC.